The entry below describes one TCR beta chain. This clonotype was observed many times. Its antigen has not been determined. Base qualities are not provided; no much larger clone lies one nucleotide away. V is shortened by 0 bases, J by 0 bases, and the region joining them spans 6 bases. Per the germline V gene, SGHRS is the CDR1 and YFSETQ is the CDR2. Its CDR3 holds 14 amino acids, cysteine through phenylalanine. CDR3 DNA is the only sequence kept; it has 42 bases, read in frame from the first base. The data derive from a study of T cells after yellow fever vaccination (dated by TCRdb to between 2018 and 2021). Describing the broader study: The SMART-Seq v4 Ultra Low Input RNA kit was used to prepare libraries from fractions with low cell numbers. To track T-cell clones before and after primary and booster YFV17D yellow fever vaccination, bulk TCR alpha and beta repertoires were sequenced longitudinally. Two healthy male donors, one aged 18 to 30 and one aged 30 to 40 years, were included in the cohort. Blood was drawn at multiple timepoints before and after primary and secondary immunization, with bulk PBMC replicates and cell subsets isolated. Broad study findings and their caveats: FACS-sorted repertoires could contain abundant contaminating clonotypes from the bulk population, so computational filtering was required. A small fraction of clonotypes appeared in both the CD4 and CD8 compartments, likely as a result of convergent recombination. The study included only a couple of donors, which limits how far the findings can be generalized. Most clones expanded after primary vaccination (roughly 96% of CD4 and about 85% of CD8) were re-detected after the booster, suggesting that broad memory maintenance occurred. The secondary T-cell response was weaker than the primary response but faster, peaking on day 5 instead of day 15.

The label giving this sample's treatment or condition can be read as: live attenuated yellow fever vaccine strain. At every blood-draw timepoint, two biological replicates of bulk PBMCs were collected. A standard Ficoll-Paque protocol was used to isolate PBMCs from peripheral blood. TriZol was used to extract RNA from bulk PBMCs, CD4 and CD8 fractions, and dextramer-positive and dextramer-negative fractions. TCRdb records Illumina NovaSeq 6000 as the sequencer. TCR cDNA was synthesized by 5'RACE template switching, through which a universal primer site and unique molecular identifiers were introduced. Priming of cDNA synthesis was performed from both the TCR alpha and TCR beta constant segments. Libraries were amplified in two PCR steps, with sample barcodes and sequencing adapters added in the second step. Libraries were sequenced on Illumina HiSeq 2500 (2x100 bp) or NovaSeq (2x150 bp). The original pipeline was this. Demultiplexing of reads and collapsing into UMI consensus sequences were performed with MIGEC, and V(D)J alignment was carried out with MiXCR. Vaccine-responding clonotypes were identified with edgeR using replicate PBMC samples, with FDR below 0.01 and a log2 fold change above 5 up to day 15 being required. Each bulk clonotype was labeled CD4 or CD8 based on which sequenced repertoire, CD4 or CD8, contained the clonotype at higher abundance. TCRdb reprocessed the public reads (quality trimming at Q25 with fastp, clone calling with MiXCR) and kept in-frame beta chains. Each CDR3 protein gets just one entry, which takes the most common genes and DNA from the rows behind it. TCRdb, not the authors, supplied the V and J calls. In all, the sample holds roughly 400,000 distinct CDR3 sequences, and around a sixth of those were seen once. The ten largest make up roughly a sixth of the sample.

The sample consisted of PBMCs, taken before the yellow fever booster vaccination. This chain joins TRBV5-1 to TRBJ1-1; a tentative D match to TRBD1 spans 5 bases. The clonotype comes from a man between 18 and 29 years old who received the YFV17D yellow fever vaccine. The DNA sequence reads TGCGCCAGCAGCTTGGGGGGGGTGAACACTGAAGCTTTCTTT. This sequence encodes CASSLGGVNTEAFF.